This T cell receptor (beta chain) was recorded in a study of blood T cell repertoires in COVID-19. About the research overall: Material from acute and convalescent COVID-19 was sourced from the United States, Italy and Spain. PBMCs, B-cell-depleted T cells, or T cells provided the cDNA or gDNA that made up the material.

As processed by the authors: Amplification of reference gene primers was used by the study to estimate nucleated cell counts. Profiling relied on immunoSEQ multiplex PCR, and the TCRdb table lists in-frame clones only, not all of them. That table furnishes V, J and clone size, whereas the DNA furnished D and trimming. The sample records about 120,000 clones, about nine tenths being singletons. Germline CDR1 is LNHDA and CDR2 is SQIVND (reference sequence). The CDR3 has 16 residues. V was pared by 5 bases and J by 0 bases, with 7 bases of the junction left unmatched. The sequence was collected from a human donor in a cohort sampled during active COVID-19. The V gene is TRBV19, the J gene TRBJ1-1, with 9 bases aligning to TRBD1. Sequenced sample: peripheral blood. The CDR3 region has the DNA TGTGCCAGTAGTTCGACCGGGACAGGGCTGAACACTGAAGCTTTCTTT. Amino acids: CASSSTGTGLNTEAFF.